The entry below gives a single T cell receptor beta chain sequence along with its context. This specimen comes from a study of control samples from healthy donors and cancer patients. The assay was immunoSEQ multiplex PCR, and TCRdb's table has in-frame clones only and misses some. Of around 140,000 clones listed, nearly 90% were seen once; the top ten hold around 6.9%. V was trimmed by 8 bases and J by 7 bases, leaving 15 bases between them. CDR1 is SNHLY, CDR2 FYNNEI, per germline. The CDR3 is 13 residues long. The sequenced sample was PBMCs. The sequence was obtained from a man in his fifties with head and neck cancer. The genes are TRBV2 and TRBJ1-5; D possibly corresponds to TRBD1 (6 bases). The CDR3 spells CASRGQGNQPQHF. CDR3 coding DNA: TGTGCCAGCCGTGGGCAGGGGAACCAGCCCCAGCATTTT.